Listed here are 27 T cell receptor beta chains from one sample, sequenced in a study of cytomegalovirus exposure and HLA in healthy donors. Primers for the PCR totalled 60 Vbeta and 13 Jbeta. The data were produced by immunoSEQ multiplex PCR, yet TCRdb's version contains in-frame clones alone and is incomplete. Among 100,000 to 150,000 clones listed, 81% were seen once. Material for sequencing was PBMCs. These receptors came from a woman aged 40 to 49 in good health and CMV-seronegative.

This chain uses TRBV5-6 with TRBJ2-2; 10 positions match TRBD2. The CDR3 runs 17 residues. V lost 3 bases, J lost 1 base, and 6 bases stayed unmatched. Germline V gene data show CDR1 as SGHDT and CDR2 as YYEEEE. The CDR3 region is CASSYLAGVRNTGELFF. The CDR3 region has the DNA TGTGCCAGCAGCTATCTAGCGGGAGTAAGGAACACCGGGGAGCTGTTTTTT.

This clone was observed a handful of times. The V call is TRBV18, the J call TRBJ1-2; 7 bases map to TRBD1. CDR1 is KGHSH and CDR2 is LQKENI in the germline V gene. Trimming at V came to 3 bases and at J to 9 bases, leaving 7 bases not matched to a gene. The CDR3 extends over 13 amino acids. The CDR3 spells CASSPSGGGSYTF. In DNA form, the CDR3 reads TGTGCCAGCTCACCCTCGGGAGGGGGCAGCTACACCTTC.

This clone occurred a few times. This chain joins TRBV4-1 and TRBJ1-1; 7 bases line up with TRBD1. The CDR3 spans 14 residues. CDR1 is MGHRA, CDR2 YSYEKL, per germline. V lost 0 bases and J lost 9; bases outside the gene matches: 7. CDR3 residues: CASSQDPGQRKAFF. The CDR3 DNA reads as TGCGCCAGCAGCCAAGATCCGGGACAGAGGAAAGCTTTCTTT.

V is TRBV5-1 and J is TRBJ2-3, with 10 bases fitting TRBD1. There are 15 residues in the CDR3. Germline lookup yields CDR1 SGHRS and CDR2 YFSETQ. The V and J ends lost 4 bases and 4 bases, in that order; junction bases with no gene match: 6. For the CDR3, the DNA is TGCGCCAGCAGCCCCGGACAGGGGGGGCCAGATACGCAGTATTTT. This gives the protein CASSPGQGGPDTQYF.

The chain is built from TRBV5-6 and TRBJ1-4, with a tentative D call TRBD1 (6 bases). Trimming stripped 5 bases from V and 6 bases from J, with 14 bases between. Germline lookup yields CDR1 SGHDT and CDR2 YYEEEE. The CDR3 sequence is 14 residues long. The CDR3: CASSAGVRDEKLFF. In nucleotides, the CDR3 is TGTGCCAGCAGTGCAGGGGTTAGGGATGAAAAACTGTTTTTT.

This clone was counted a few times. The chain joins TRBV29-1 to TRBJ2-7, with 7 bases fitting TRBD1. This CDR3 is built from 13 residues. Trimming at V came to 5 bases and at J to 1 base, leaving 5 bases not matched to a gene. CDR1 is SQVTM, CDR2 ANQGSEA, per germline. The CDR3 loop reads CSVLGTASYEQYF. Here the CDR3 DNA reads TGCAGCGTTCTGGGGACAGCTTCCTACGAGCAGTACTTC.

The CDR3 loop is CASSQDRGQGKYEQYF. The CDR3 nucleotides read TGCGCCAGCAGCCAAGACCGGGGACAGGGGAAGTACGAGCAGTACTTC. The chain carries TRBV4-1 and TRBJ2-7; 10 bases map to TRBD1. The CDR3 sequence is 16 residues long. V was pared by 0 bases and J by 4 bases, with 6 bases of the junction left unmatched. CDR1 is MGHRA, CDR2 YSYEKL, per germline.

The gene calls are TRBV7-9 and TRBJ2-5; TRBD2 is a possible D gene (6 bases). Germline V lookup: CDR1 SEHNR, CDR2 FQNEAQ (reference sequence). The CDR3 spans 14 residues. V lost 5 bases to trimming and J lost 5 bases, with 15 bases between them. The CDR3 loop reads CASSPSAGGETQYF. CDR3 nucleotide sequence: TGTGCCAGCAGCCCCTCGGCTGGGGGGGAGACCCAGTACTTC.

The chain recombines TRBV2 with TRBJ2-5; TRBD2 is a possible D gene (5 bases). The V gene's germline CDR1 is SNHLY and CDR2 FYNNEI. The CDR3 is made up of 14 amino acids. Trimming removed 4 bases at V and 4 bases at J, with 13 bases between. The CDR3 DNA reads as TGTGCCAGCAGTGTCTCGCTAGCCTTAGAGACCCAGTACTTC. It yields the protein CASSVSLALETQYF.

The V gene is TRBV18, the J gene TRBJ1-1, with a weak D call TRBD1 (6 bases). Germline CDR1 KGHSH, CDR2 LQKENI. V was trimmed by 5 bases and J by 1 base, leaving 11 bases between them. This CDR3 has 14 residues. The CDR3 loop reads CASSSRTENTEAFF. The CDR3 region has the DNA TGTGCCAGCTCATCCCGGACAGAGAACACTGAAGCTTTCTTT.

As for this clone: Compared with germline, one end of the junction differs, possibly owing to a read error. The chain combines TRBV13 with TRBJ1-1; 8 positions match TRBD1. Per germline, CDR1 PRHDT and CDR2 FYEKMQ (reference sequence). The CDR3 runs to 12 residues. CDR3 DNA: TGTGCCAGCAGGACACCCAGCGGGACAGGCATCTTT. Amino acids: CASRTPSGTGIF.

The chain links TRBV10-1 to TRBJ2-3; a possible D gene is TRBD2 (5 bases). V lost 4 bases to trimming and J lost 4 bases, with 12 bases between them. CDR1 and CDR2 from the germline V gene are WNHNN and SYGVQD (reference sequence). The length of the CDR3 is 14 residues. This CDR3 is CASSVGLAADTQYF. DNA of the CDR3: TGCGCCAGCAGTGTTGGGCTAGCTGCAGATACGCAGTATTTT.

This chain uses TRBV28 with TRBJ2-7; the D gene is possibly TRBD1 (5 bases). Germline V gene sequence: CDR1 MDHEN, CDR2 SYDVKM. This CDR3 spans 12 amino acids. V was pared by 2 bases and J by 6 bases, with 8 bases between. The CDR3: CASSLSQGEQYF. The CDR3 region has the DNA TGTGCCAGCAGTTTAAGCCAGGGCGAGCAGTACTTC.

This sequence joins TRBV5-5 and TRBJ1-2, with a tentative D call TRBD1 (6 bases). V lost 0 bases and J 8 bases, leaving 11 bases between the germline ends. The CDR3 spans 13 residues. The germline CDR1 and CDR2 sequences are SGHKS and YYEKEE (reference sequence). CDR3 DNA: TGTGCCAGCAGCTTGGGACAGGCACACGGCTACACCTTC. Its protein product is CASSLGQAHGYTF.

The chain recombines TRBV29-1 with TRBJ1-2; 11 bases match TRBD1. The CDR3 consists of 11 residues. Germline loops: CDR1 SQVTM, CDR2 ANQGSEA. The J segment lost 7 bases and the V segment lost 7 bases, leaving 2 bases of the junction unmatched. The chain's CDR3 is CSAGTGGGYTF. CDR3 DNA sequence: TGCAGCGCCGGGACAGGGGGTGGCTACACCTTC.

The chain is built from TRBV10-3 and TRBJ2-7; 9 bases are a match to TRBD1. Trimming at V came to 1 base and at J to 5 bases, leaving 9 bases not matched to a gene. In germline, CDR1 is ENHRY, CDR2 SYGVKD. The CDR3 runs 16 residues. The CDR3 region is CAISELTGTGYHEQYF. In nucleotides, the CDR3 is TGTGCCATCAGTGAGTTAACGGGGACAGGGTATCACGAGCAGTACTTC.

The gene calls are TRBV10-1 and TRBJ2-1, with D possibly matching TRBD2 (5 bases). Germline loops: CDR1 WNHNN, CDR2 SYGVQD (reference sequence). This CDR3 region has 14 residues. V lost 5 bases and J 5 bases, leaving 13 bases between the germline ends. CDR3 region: CASSFIRGNNEQFF. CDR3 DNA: TGCGCCAGCAGTTTTATTCGGGGTAACAATGAGCAGTTCTTC.

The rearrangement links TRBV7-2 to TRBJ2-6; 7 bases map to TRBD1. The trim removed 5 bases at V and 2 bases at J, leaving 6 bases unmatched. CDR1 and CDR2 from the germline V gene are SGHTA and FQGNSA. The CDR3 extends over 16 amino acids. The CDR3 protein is CASSPTGRPGANVLTF. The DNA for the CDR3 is TGTGCCAGCAGCCCGACAGGGCGTCCTGGGGCCAACGTCCTGACTTTC.

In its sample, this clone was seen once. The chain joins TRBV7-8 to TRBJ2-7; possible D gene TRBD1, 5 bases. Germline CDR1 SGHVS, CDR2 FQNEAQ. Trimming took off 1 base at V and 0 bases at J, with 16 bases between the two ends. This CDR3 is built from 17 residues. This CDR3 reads CASSLDSARAFSYEQYF. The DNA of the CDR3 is TGTGCCAGCAGCTTAGACAGCGCCAGGGCGTTCTCCTACGAGCAGTACTTC.

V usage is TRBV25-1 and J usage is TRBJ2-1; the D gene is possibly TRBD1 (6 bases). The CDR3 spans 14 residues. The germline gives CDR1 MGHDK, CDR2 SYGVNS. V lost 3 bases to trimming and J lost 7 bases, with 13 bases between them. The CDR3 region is CASSDRPGQNEQFF. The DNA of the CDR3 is TGTGCCAGCAGTGATCGTCCCGGACAGAATGAGCAGTTCTTC.

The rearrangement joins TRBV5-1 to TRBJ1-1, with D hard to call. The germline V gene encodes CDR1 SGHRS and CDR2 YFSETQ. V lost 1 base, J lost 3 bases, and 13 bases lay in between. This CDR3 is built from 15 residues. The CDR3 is CASSLRLRGDTEAFF. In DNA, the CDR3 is TGCGCCAGCAGCTTGAGGTTACGGGGAGACACTGAAGCTTTCTTT.

The CDR3 DNA follows: TGTGCCAGCAGCTACCTGGGACTAGCGGGGACAGATACGCAGTATTTT. This encodes CASSYLGLAGTDTQYF. The chain recombines TRBV5-6 with TRBJ2-3; TRBD2 aligns across 13 bases. The V and J ends lost 3 bases and 3 bases, in that order; junction bases with no gene match: 4. CDR3 length equals 16 residues. CDR1 is SGHDT, CDR2 YYEEEE, per germline.

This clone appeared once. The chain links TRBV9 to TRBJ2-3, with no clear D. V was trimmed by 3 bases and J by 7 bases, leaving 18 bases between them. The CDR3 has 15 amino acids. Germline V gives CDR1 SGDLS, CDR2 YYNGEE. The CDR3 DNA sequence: TGTGCCAGCAGCGCACACCTCTCATGGTCGAATACGCAGTATTTT. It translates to CASSAHLSWSNTQYF. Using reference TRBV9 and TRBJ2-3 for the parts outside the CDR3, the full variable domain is DSGVTQTPKHLITATGQRVTLRCSPRSGDLSVYWYQQSLDQGLQFLIQYYNGEERAKGNILERFSAQQFPDLHSELNLSSLELGDSALYFCASSAHLSWSNTQYFGPGTRLTVL.

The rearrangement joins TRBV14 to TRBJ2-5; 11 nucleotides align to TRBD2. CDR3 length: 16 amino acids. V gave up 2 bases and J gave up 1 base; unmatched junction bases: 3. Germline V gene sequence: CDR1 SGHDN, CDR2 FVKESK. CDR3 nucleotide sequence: TGTGCCAGCAGCCAATTAGCGGGGGGGTTCCAAGAGACCCAGTACTTC. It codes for CASSQLAGGFQETQYF.

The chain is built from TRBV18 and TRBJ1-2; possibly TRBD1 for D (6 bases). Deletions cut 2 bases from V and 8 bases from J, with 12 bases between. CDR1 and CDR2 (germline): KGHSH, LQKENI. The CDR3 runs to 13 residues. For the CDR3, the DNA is TGTGCCAGCTCACCAAATCAGGGGAAGGGCTACACCTTC. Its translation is CASSPNQGKGYTF.

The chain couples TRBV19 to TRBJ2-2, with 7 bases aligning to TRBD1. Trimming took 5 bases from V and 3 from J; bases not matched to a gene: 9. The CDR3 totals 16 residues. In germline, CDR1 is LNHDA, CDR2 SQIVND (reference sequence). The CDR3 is CASSRQGLDDTGELFF. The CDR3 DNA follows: TGTGCCAGTAGTCGACAGGGCCTCGATGACACCGGGGAGCTGTTTTTT.

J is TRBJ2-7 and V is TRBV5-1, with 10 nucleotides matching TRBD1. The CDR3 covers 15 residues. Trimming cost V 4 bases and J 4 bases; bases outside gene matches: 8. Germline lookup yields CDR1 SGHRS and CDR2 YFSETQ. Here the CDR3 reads CASSPGTGEGYEQYF. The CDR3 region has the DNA TGCGCCAGCAGCCCGGGGACAGGGGAGGGATACGAGCAGTACTTC.